These T cell receptor beta chains were read from a single sample in a study of post-analysis software for immune sequencing data. TCRdb re-called the PCR reads with MiXCR, one entry per CDR3 protein. The profile shows about 820,000 distinct CDR3 sequences, 53% of them singletons. The sample consisted of blood. These receptor sequences come from a girl between 5 and 17 years old with multiple sclerosis. Both conserved end residues are part of each CDR3. The D gene is left open where the match is weak. Some rows mark clone size as missing; the rest say once, few, many or name a class of expanded clone.

J: TRBJ2-7; V: TRBV20-1; size: .; D: TRBD2; CDR3: CSARDLLAGPLNEQYF; DNA: TGCAGTGCTAGAGATCTTCTAGCGGGGCCACTCAATGAGCAGTACTTC
J: TRBJ1-4; V: TRBV5-5; size: .; D: .; CDR3: CASSYGGNEKLFF; DNA: TGTGCCAGCAGCTACGGGGGTAATGAAAAACTGTTTTTT
J: TRBJ2-5; V: TRBV12-3/TRBV12-4; size: few; D: TRBD1; CDR3: CASSSGGKETQYF; DNA: TGTGCCAGCAGTTCAGGGGGCAAAGAGACCCAGTACTTC
J: TRBJ1-1; V: TRBV7-3; size: .; D: .; CDR3: CASSLAPSGLTEAFF; DNA: TGTGCCAGCAGCTTAGCTCCGTCGGGTCTTACTGAAGCTTTCTTT
J: TRBJ2-3; V: TRBV20-1; size: .; D: .; CDR3: CSAQGLRDSPDTQYF; DNA: TGCAGTGCTCAGGGGCTCCGAGACAGTCCAGATACGCAGTATTTT
J: TRBJ2-5; V: TRBV20-1; size: .; D: .; CDR3: CSAGGLEGETQYF; DNA: TGCAGTGCTGGGGGCTTGGAGGGAGAGACCCAGTACTTC
J: TRBJ2-1; V: TRBV29-1; size: .; D: .; CDR3: CSSWPGNNEQFF; DNA: TGCAGCTCTTGGCCGGGGAACAATGAGCAGTTCTTC
J: TRBJ2-7; V: TRBV20-1; size: .; D: TRBD2; CDR3: CSAWTSGFSYEQYF; DNA: TGCAGTGCCTGGACTAGCGGGTTCTCCTACGAGCAGTACTTC
J: TRBJ2-1; V: TRBV20-1; size: few; D: .; CDR3: CTVAEGSYNEQFF; DNA: TGCACAGTGGCGGAGGGCTCCTACAATGAGCAGTTCTTC
J: TRBJ2-5; V: TRBV12-3/TRBV12-4; size: few; D: TRBD1; CDR3: CASARTGQETQYF; DNA: TGTGCCAGCGCCCGGACAGGACAAGAGACCCAGTACTTC